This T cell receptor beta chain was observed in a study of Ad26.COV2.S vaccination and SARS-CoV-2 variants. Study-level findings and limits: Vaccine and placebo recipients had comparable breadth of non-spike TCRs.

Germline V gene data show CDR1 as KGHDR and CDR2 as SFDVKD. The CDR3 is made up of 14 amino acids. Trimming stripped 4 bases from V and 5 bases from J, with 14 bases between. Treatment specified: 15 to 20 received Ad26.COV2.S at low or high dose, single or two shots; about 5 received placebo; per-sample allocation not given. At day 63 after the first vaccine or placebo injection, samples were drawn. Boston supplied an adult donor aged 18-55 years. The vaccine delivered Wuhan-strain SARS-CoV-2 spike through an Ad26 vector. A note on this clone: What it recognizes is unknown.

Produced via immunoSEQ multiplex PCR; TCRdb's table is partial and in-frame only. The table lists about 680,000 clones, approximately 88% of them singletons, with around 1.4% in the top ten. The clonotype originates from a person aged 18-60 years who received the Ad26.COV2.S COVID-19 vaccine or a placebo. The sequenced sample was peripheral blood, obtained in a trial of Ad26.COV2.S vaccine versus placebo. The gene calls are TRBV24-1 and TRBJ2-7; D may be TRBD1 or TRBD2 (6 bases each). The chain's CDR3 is CATSEGGVMNEQYF. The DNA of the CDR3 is TGTGCCACCAGTGAGGGGGGCGTCATGAACGAGCAGTACTTC.